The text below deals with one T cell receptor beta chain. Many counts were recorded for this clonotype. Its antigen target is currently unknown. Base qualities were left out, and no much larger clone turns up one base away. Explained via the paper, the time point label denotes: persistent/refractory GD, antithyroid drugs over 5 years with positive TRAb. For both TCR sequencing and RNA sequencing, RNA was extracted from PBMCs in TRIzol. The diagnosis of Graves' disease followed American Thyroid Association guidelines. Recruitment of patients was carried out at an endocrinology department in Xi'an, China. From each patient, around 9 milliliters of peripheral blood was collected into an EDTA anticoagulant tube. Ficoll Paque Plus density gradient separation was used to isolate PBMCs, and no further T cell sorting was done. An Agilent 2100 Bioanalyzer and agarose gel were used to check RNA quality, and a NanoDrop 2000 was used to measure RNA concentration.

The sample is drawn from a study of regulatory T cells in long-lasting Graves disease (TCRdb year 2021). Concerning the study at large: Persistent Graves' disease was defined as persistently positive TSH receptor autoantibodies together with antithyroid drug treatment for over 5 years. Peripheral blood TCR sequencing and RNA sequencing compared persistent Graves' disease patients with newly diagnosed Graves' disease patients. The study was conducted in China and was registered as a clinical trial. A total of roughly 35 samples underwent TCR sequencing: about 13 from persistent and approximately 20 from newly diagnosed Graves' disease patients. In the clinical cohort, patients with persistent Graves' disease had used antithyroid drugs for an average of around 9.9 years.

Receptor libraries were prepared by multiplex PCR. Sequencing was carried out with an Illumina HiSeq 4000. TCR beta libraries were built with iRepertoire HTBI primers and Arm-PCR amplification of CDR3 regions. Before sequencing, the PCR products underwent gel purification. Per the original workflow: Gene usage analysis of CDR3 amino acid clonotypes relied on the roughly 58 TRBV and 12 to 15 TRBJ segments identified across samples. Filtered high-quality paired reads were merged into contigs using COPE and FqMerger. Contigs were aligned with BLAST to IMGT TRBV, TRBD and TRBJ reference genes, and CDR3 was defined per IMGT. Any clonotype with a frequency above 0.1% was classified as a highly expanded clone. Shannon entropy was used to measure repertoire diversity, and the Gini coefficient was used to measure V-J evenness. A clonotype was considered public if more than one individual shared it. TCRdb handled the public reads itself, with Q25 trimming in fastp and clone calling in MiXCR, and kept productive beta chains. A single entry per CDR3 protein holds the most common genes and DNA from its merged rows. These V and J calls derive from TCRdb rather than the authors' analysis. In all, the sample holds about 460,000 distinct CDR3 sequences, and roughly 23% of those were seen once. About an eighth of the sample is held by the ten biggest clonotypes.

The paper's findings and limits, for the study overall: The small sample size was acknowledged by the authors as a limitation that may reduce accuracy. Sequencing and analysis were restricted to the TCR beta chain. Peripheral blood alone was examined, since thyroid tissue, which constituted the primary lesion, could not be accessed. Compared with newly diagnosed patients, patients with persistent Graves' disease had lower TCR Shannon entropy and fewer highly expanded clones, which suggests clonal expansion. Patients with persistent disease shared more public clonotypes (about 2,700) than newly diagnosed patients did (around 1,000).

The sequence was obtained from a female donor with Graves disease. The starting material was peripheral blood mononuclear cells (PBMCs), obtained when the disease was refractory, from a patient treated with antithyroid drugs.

The CDR3 region has the sequence CASGLLRTSGYEQYF. The DNA reads TGTGCTAGTGGTTTGCTCAGGACTAGCGGGTACGAGCAGTACTTC. The V gene is TRBV12-5 and the J gene is TRBJ2-7; a stretch of 11 junction bases matches TRBD2. The germline V gene encodes CDR1 LGHNT and CDR2 FRNRAP. Measured from the cysteine to the phenylalanine, the CDR3 is 15 residues long. The retained sequence is limited to the CDR3, 45 bases, with the frame set at the first base. After removal of 2 bases from V and 4 bases from J, the junction retains 4 bases not matched to a gene.